This T cell receptor (beta chain) is from a study of CD4 T cells in relation to SARS-CoV-2 and coronaviruses. The unexposed donors gave CD4+ T cells in about 2010-2018, prior to COVID-19. CDR3 length: 16 amino acids. CDR1 is GTSNPN and CDR2 is SVGIG in the germline V gene (reference sequence). V lost 8 bases and J 7 bases, leaving 24 bases between the germline ends. Uncultured naive and memory CD4+ T cells supplied DNA for deep TCR-beta sequencing. Only in-frame clones appear in the TCRdb table, and some are missing; sequencing was by immunoSEQ multiplex PCR. The data show about 65,000 clones, with 87% seen just once and around 1.6% held by the top ten.

The source of this sequence is a human donor in good health. This chain links TRBV30 with TRBJ1-6; D is possibly TRBD1 (6 bases). Sequenced material: memory CD4+ T cells from PBMCs. CDR3 region: CAGRPGWSGDNSPLHF. The CDR3 coding sequence is TGTGCCGGACGCCCCGGGTGGTCAGGGGACAATTCACCCCTCCACTTT.